These 8 T cell receptor beta chains were all obtained from the same sample, sequenced in a study of blood T cell repertoires in COVID-19. Assay used: immunoSEQ multiplex PCR; TCRdb lists only in-frame clones, some missing. This table holds about 120,000 clones, 90% found once. The sample comprised peripheral blood. The receptors come from a man between 60 and 70 years old with COVID-19, enrolled during active disease.

The CDR3 nucleotides read TGTGCCAGCAGCCAAGATCTGGCCCTCCGCCGCTACGAGCAGTACTTC. Translating it yields CASSQDLALRRYEQYF. This chain links TRBV3-1 (or the pseudogene TRBV3-2) with TRBJ2-7; no firm D call. CDR1 is LGHDT and CDR2 is YNNKEL in the germline V gene (reference sequence). The CDR3 has 16 amino acids. Between the trimmed V and J ends, which lost 0 bases and 3 bases, there was a span of 15 bases.

V is TRBV6-5 and J is TRBJ2-5; 9 bases match TRBD2. After removal of 7 bases from V and 4 bases from J, the junction contained 7 bases not matched to a gene. CDR1 MNHEY and CDR2 SVGAGI come from the germline V gene. The CDR3 length is 14 residues. The CDR3 bases are TGTGCCAGCACCACTAGCGGGTCGGGAGAGACCCAGTACTTC. This codes for CASTTSGSGETQYF.

J is TRBJ2-3 and V is TRBV29-1, with D possibly being TRBD2 (6 bases). From germline, CDR1 is SQVTM and CDR2 ANQGSEA. The CDR3 is 15 amino acids. Trimming shortened V by 0 bases and J by 1 base, and 11 bases separated the two germline ends. The CDR3 nucleotides are TGCAGCGTTGAAGATTCGGAGGGTGGCACAGATACGCAGTATTTT. Translating it yields CSVEDSEGGTDTQYF.

V gene TRBV18 combines with J gene TRBJ2-3, with 10 bases that match TRBD2. CDR3 size: 16 residues. The germline V gene has CDR1 KGHSH and CDR2 LQKENI. The trim removed 1 base at V and 1 base at J, leaving 2 bases unmatched. CDR3 in DNA: TGTGCCAGCTCACCACGGCTAGCGGGAGGCACAGATACGCAGTATTTT. Translating gives CASSPRLAGGTDTQYF.

The rearrangement uses TRBV9 and TRBJ2-5, with 11 bases identical to TRBD2. CDR3 length: 15 residues. V dropped 4 bases and J dropped 5; count of bases not matched to a gene: 7. CDR1 and CDR2 (germline): SGDLS, YYNGEE. The CDR3 here is CASSTRLAGQETQYF. The CDR3, as DNA: TGTGCCAGCAGCACACGACTAGCGGGACAGGAGACCCAGTACTTC. The full variable domain, with the rest looked up from reference TRBV9 and TRBJ2-5, is DSGVTQTPKHLITATGQRVTLRCSPRSGDLSVYWYQQSLDQGLQFLIQYYNGEERAKGNILERFSAQQFPDLHSELNLSSLELGDSALYFCASSTRLAGQETQYFGPGTRLLVL.

The CDR3 protein is CATSPKAGTGGENEKLFF. CDR3 coding DNA: TGTGCCACCAGCCCCAAGGCCGGGACAGGGGGAGAAAATGAAAAACTGTTTTTT. This chain connects TRBV15 to TRBJ1-4; TRBD1 matches 11 bases. CDR3 length: 18 amino acids. Losses at the gene ends were 5 bases for V and 5 bases for J; bases not matched to a gene: 13. Germline values: CDR1 LNHNV, CDR2 YYDKDF (reference sequence).

The chain couples TRBV12-5 to TRBJ2-1; 7 bases are shared with TRBD2. The CDR3 has 14 amino acids. Germline CDR1 reads LGHNT; CDR2 reads FRNRAP. J was trimmed by 4 bases and V by 7 bases; bases with no gene match: 7. This CDR3 is CASELAGIYNEQFF. CDR3 DNA: TGTGCTAGTGAATTAGCGGGTATTTACAATGAGCAGTTCTTC.

The chain joins TRBV18 to TRBJ1-1; the D is unclear. Germline V gene lookup returns CDR1 KGHSH and CDR2 LQKENI. The V end was cut by 0 bases, the J end by 4 bases, with 12 bases between. The CDR3 runs to 15 residues. Here the CDR3 DNA reads TGTGCCAGCTCACCACCAATTGAGGAGGGCACTGAAGCTTTCTTT. Translated, it gives CASSPPIEEGTEAFF.